A single sample is the source of the 28 T cell receptor beta chains below, sequenced in a study of blood T cell repertoires in COVID-19. Some clones are missing from TCRdb's copy, which holds only in-frame ones; the method was immunoSEQ multiplex PCR. Of roughly 260,000 clones listed, roughly 90% were seen once; the top ten hold 2.1%. The sample comprised peripheral blood. The origin of the receptors is a woman in her thirties or forties who had recovered from COVID-19.

The chain carries TRBV9 and TRBJ1-2, with D possibly being TRBD1 (5 bases). The germline V gene has CDR1 SGDLS and CDR2 YYNGEE. V was pared by 3 bases and J by 2 bases, with 8 bases between. The CDR3 extends over 13 amino acids. In DNA, the CDR3 is TGTGCCAGCAGCGGACAGCCCAACTATGGCTACACCTTC. Its translation is CASSGQPNYGYTF.

The V call is TRBV7-9, the J call TRBJ1-3; D not resolved. V shed 5 bases and J shed 7 bases, with 18 bases lying between them. Germline CDR1 is SEHNR and CDR2 is FQNEAQ (reference sequence). There are 15 residues in the CDR3. The DNA for the CDR3 is TGTGCCAGCAGCCCCCTCTTATCCGGCAGGAACACCATATATTTT. The encoded protein is CASSPLLSGRNTIYF.

On this clone: A much bigger clone sits one base away, suggesting this may be a read error. The chain employs TRBV11-3 and TRBJ2-7; D remains unclear. Germline V gene sequence: CDR1 SGHNT, CDR2 YENEEA. The CDR3 totals 12 residues. V gave up 1 base and J gave up 3 bases, with 4 bases separating them. The CDR3 DNA reads TGTGCCAGCAGCTTAGTCAGCTACGAGCAGTACTTC. This encodes CASSLVSYEQYF.

This chain uses TRBV6-2 or TRBV6-3 with TRBJ2-1; 14 bases fit TRBD2. The germline gives CDR1 MNHEY, CDR2 SVGEGT. V shed 2 bases, J shed 0 bases, and the junction held 9 bases outside the gene matches. The length of the CDR3 is 20 residues. The CDR3 sequence is CASSYEVTSGRGSSYNEQFF. CDR3 DNA sequence: TGTGCCAGCAGTTACGAGGTGACTAGCGGGAGGGGTAGCTCCTACAATGAGCAGTTCTTC.

V gene TRBV5-1 combines with J gene TRBJ1-2; D remains ambiguous. There are 15 residues in the CDR3. The V gene's germline CDR1 is SGHRS and CDR2 YFSETQ. Trimming left V 2 bases short and J 7 bases short, with 18 bases between. CDR3 protein: CASSFLDLGVRGYTF. DNA for the CDR3: TGCGCCAGCAGCTTTTTAGATTTGGGCGTCCGTGGCTACACCTTC. The full variable domain, in which reference TRBV5-1 and TRBJ1-2 provide the parts outside the CDR3, is KAGVTQTPRYLIKTRGQQVTLSCSPISGHRSVSWYQQTPGQGLQFLFEYFSETQRNKGNFPGRFSGRQFSNSRSEMNVSTLELGDSALYLCASSFLDLGVRGYTFGSGTRLTVV.

V is TRBV5-1 and J is TRBJ1-2; no definite D call. Germline V lookup: CDR1 SGHRS, CDR2 YFSETQ. The CDR3 has 15 amino acids. V was shortened by 0 bases and J by 2 bases, with 11 bases between the two germline ends. The CDR3: CASSLADLQNYGYTF. In nucleotides, the CDR3 is TGCGCCAGCAGCTTGGCCGACCTACAGAACTATGGCTACACCTTC.

The rearrangement uses TRBV5-5 and TRBJ1-4; D gene ambiguous. The V gene lost 0 bases and the J gene lost 5 bases, with 5 bases spanning the gap. The CDR3 runs 13 residues. CDR1 and CDR2 (germline): SGHKS, YYEKEE (reference sequence). The CDR3 nucleotides read TGTGCCAGCAGCTTGGCACAGAATGAAAAACTGTTTTTT. It codes for CASSLAQNEKLFF.

In this sample, this clone turned up a few times. CDR3 sequence (DNA): TGTGCCAGCAGCCGCCTCACGGGACAGGGTAACGAGCAGTACTTC. It translates to CASSRLTGQGNEQYF. This chain joins TRBV7-2 and TRBJ2-7; the match to TRBD1 covers 9 bases. The germline V gene encodes CDR1 SGHTA and CDR2 FQGNSA. Unmatched junction bases numbered 10, after V lost 5 bases and J lost 5 bases. This CDR3 has 15 residues.

The CDR3 DNA is TGTGCCAGCAGCCAAGATGGGGCTAGCTCTGGAAACACCATATATTTT. Translated, it gives CASSQDGASSGNTIYF. The chain links TRBV4-2 to TRBJ1-3, with D possibly matching TRBD1 (5 bases). CDR3 size: 16 residues. From germline, CDR1 is LGHNA and CDR2 YNFKEQ. V was trimmed by 0 bases and J by 0 bases, leaving 9 bases between them.

This chain connects TRBV16 to TRBJ1-5, with D tentatively TRBD1 (5 bases). The ends were cut back, 0 bases at V and 0 bases at J, with 6 bases in the middle. Germline lookup yields CDR1 KGHSY and CDR2 FQNENV. CDR3 length: 15 residues. CDR3 DNA sequence: TGTGCCAGCAGCCAATCGGGGCGTAGCAATCAGCCCCAGCATTTT. Translating it yields CASSQSGRSNQPQHF.

The chain links TRBV5-5 to TRBJ1-5; 10 positions agree with TRBD1. Losses at the gene ends were 4 bases for V and 3 bases for J; bases not matched to a gene: 7. The CDR3 runs to 16 residues. The germline CDR1 and CDR2 sequences are SGHKS and YYEKEE (reference sequence). The CDR3 DNA reads as TGTGCCAGCAGCGCACGGACAGGGGGTTTCAATCAGCCCCAGCATTTT. Translating gives CASSARTGGFNQPQHF.

This clone was seen a few times. This chain joins TRBV12-3 or TRBV12-4 and TRBJ2-3; D gene unclear. The CDR3 loop spans 12 amino acids. V lost 0 bases and J lost 10, with 8 bases in between. CDR3 bases: TGTGCCAGCAGTTTAGCCTCCCCGGCGCAGTATTTT. Encoded protein: CASSLASPAQYF.

CDR3 DNA sequence: TGTGCCAGCAGCCTTTCAGGATACTATGGCTACACCTTC. Translated: CASSLSGYYGYTF. This chain joins TRBV6-2 or TRBV6-3 and TRBJ1-2; D is ambiguous. CDR3 length: 13 residues. Germline V CDR1 and CDR2: MNHEY, SVGEGT. V lost 6 bases and J lost 3, with 11 bases in between.

The J gene is TRBJ1-2, the V gene TRBV24-1; D is possibly TRBD1 (6 bases). Trimming took 9 bases from V and 8 from J, leaving 15 bases between them. CDR3 length: 12 residues. Germline assignment: CDR1 KGHDR and CDR2 SFDVKD. In DNA, the CDR3 is TGTGCCACCCGACCACAGGGTAGGGGCTACACCTTC. It is translated as CATRPQGRGYTF.

V and J are TRBV4-3 and TRBJ2-1; 12 bases match TRBD2. Germline CDR1 is LGHNA and CDR2 is YSLEER. The CDR3 spans 16 residues. V was clipped by 0 bases and J by 10 bases; unmatched bases: 7. The CDR3 is CASSQERLAGGDEQFF. The DNA of the CDR3 is TGCGCCAGCAGCCAAGAGCGCCTAGCGGGAGGGGACGAGCAGTTCTTC.

The chain combines TRBV29-1 with TRBJ2-3, with 7 nucleotides matching TRBD1. V gave up 5 bases and J gave up 6 bases; unmatched junction bases: 14. This CDR3 contains 15 residues. CDR1 is SQVTM and CDR2 is ANQGSEA in the germline V gene. The CDR3 nucleotides are TGCAGCGTTCCGGACCCGACAGGGAATCGGGATACGCAGTATTTT. This translates into CSVPDPTGNRDTQYF.

The CDR3 DNA is TGTGCCAGTAGTAAGGACACGATCTATGGCTACACCTTC. Translation: CASSKDTIYGYTF. The chain is built from TRBV19 and TRBJ1-2; tentatively, D is TRBD1 (5 bases). Trimming took off 4 bases at V and 4 bases at J, with 10 bases between the two ends. The CDR3 consists of 13 residues. CDR1 LNHDA and CDR2 SQIVND come from the germline V gene (reference sequence).

The chain uses TRBV7-9 and TRBJ1-2; 9 bases are shared with TRBD1. With V trimmed by 5 bases and J by 3 bases, 4 bases remained unmatched. The CDR3 consists of 14 residues. Germline V gene lookup returns CDR1 SEHNR and CDR2 FQNEAQ (reference sequence). CDR3 loop: CASSPGQGDYGYTF. CDR3 coding DNA: TGTGCCAGCAGCCCGGGACAGGGAGACTATGGCTACACCTTC.

The CDR3: CASSLRGSGTEAFF. The CDR3 nucleotides read TGTGCCAGCAGTTTAAGGGGAAGTGGGACTGAAGCTTTCTTT. The rearrangement joins TRBV27 to TRBJ1-1, with TRBD1 as a possible D gene (5 bases). The V gene lost 2 bases and the J gene lost 5 bases, with 12 bases spanning the gap. Germline CDR1 reads MNHEY; CDR2 reads SMNVEV (reference sequence). This CDR3 is built from 14 residues.

The V and J genes are TRBV7-9 and TRBJ2-2; a possible D gene is TRBD2 (6 bases). CDR1 and CDR2 (germline): SEHNR, FQNEAQ (reference sequence). The CDR3 spans 17 residues. V was pared by 2 bases and J by 7 bases, with 20 bases between. CDR3 amino acids: CASSLSLAPPLSGELFF. The CDR3 DNA reads TGTGCCAGCAGCTTAAGTCTAGCGCCCCCGTTGAGCGGGGAGCTGTTTTTT.

V and J are TRBV9 and TRBJ1-4; D is possibly TRBD1 (5 bases). Trimming removed 3 bases at V and 2 bases at J, with 11 bases between. Looked up from germline, CDR1 is SGDLS and CDR2 is YYNGEE. The length of the CDR3 is 15 residues. CDR3 loop: CASSGRAGTNEKLFF. The CDR3 DNA sequence: TGTGCCAGCAGCGGCAGGGCCGGCACTAATGAAAAACTGTTTTTT. Full variable domain (missing parts from reference TRBV9 and TRBJ1-4): DSGVTQTPKHLITATGQRVTLRCSPRSGDLSVYWYQQSLDQGLQFLIQYYNGEERAKGNILERFSAQQFPDLHSELNLSSLELGDSALYFCASSGRAGTNEKLFFGSGTQLSVL.

This clone was counted once. V usage is TRBV5-4 and J usage is TRBJ2-1; D remains ambiguous. V was clipped by 0 bases and J by 4 bases, with 8 bases between them. This CDR3 has 14 amino acids. CDR1 and CDR2 (germline): SGHNT, YYREEE (reference sequence). The CDR3 protein is CASSLDSGYNEQFF. The DNA for the CDR3 is TGTGCCAGCAGCTTGGATTCAGGATACAATGAGCAGTTCTTC.

The rearrangement joins TRBV5-4 to TRBJ2-2, with 16 bases aligning to TRBD2. Germline loops: CDR1 SGHNT, CDR2 YYREEE (reference sequence). The CDR3 contains 15 residues. With V trimmed by 4 bases and J by 8 bases, 2 bases remained unmatched. DNA for the CDR3: TGTGCCAGCAGCCCGGGACTAGCGGGAGGGGGGGAGCTGTTTTTT. The encoded protein is CASSPGLAGGGELFF. The full variable domain, its missing parts supplied by reference TRBV5-4 and TRBJ2-2, is ETGVTQSPTHLIKTRGQQVTLRCSSQSGHNTVSWYQQALGQGPQFIFQYYREEENGRGNFPPRFSGLQFPNYSSELNVNALELDDSALYLCASSPGLAGGGELFFGEGSRLTVL.

The chain couples TRBV30 to TRBJ1-5, with a tentative D call TRBD1 (5 bases). The CDR3 spans 14 residues. CDR1 and CDR2 (germline): GTSNPN, SVGIG (reference sequence). V lost 2 bases and J 7 bases, leaving 15 bases between the germline ends. The CDR3 spells CAWSITGDTQPQHF. The CDR3 DNA reads as TGTGCCTGGAGTATTACAGGAGATACGCAGCCCCAGCATTTT.

A few counts support this clone. The chain employs TRBV9 and TRBJ1-2; TRBD1 aligns across 10 bases. CDR3 length equals 15 residues. CDR1 and CDR2 from the germline V gene are SGDLS and YYNGEE. V trimming: 0 bases; J trimming: 4 bases; junction bases outside the gene matches: 3. The CDR3 loop reads CASSVAGTGVYGYTF. The CDR3 nucleotides are TGTGCCAGCAGCGTAGCAGGGACAGGGGTCTATGGCTACACCTTC.

The J gene is TRBJ2-7, the V gene TRBV7-3; weak D call: TRBD2 (5 bases). The V and J ends lost 6 bases and 0 bases respectively, with 12 bases between them. Per germline, CDR1 SGHTA and CDR2 FQGTGA. The CDR3 loop spans 14 amino acids. CDR3: CASRVANYSYEQYF. CDR3 coding DNA: TGTGCCAGCAGAGTAGCGAATTACTCCTACGAGCAGTACTTC.

This sequence joins TRBV4-3 and TRBJ2-7; tentative D call: TRBD2 (5 bases). The CDR3 spans 16 residues. Germline V lookup: CDR1 LGHNA, CDR2 YSLEER. Deletions cut 6 bases from V and 0 bases from J, with 18 bases between. The CDR3 DNA reads TGCGCCAGCAGGCAGATGAGGCGGGCGGCCTCCTACGAGCAGTACTTC. Its translation: CASRQMRRAASYEQYF.

This clone was seen many times. V is TRBV7-2 and J is TRBJ2-2; unclear D gene. The CDR3 spans 13 residues. V was shortened by 1 base and J by 6 bases, with 6 bases between the two germline ends. Germline CDR1 and CDR2: SGHTA and FQGNSA. CDR3 in DNA: TGTGCCAGCAGCTTAGATGCGGCCGGGGAGCTGTTTTTT. Translated: CASSLDAAGELFF.